The rows below give T cell receptor beta chains drawn from one sample of a study of blood T cell repertoires in COVID-19. Sequencing used immunoSEQ multiplex PCR; TCRdb keeps in-frame clones, though not all of them. The sample lists approximately 260,000 clones; about 81% were seen once. Sequences were obtained from PBMCs or T cells enriched from blood (not recorded which). These receptors originate from a man aged 25 to 40 with acute COVID-19. Both conserved end residues are part of each CDR3. A D gene is named only where the DNA matches it firmly. Only some rows state a clone size, as once, few, many or a class for expanded clones.

size	D	V	J	CDR3	DNA
.	TRBD1	TRBV6-5	TRBJ1-5	CASSPGQGVKPQHF	TGTGCCAGCAGTCCGGGACAGGGTGTGAAGCCCCAGCATTTT
.	.	TRBV29-1	TRBJ1-6	CSVEVGGANSPLHF	TGCAGCGTTGAGGTTGGGGGGGCTAATTCACCCCTCCACTTT
few	.	TRBV3-1/TRBV3-2	TRBJ1-1	CASSQKIGAETEAFF	TGTGCCAGCAGCCAAAAAATTGGGGCTGAAACTGAAGCTTTCTTT
.	TRBD1	TRBV28	TRBJ1-3	CASSSSRGRLTIYF	TGTGCCAGCAGTTCGTCCAGGGGGCGACTTACCATATATTTT
.	TRBD1	TRBV27	TRBJ2-3	CASRLGQGVIDTQYF	TGTGCCAGCAGACTGGGACAGGGGGTGATAGATACGCAGTATTTT
few	.	TRBV6-5	TRBJ1-5	CASEIGAYQPQHF	TGTGCCAGCGAAATAGGGGCGTATCAGCCCCAGCATTTT
.	.	TRBV4-1	TRBJ1-6	CASSQWTDADNSPLHF	TGCGCCAGCAGCCAGTGGACAGACGCGGACAATTCACCCCTCCACTTT
.	.	TRBV6-1	TRBJ2-5	CASSEFAGGKVETQYF	TGTGCCAGCAGTGAATTCGCAGGGGGGAAGGTAGAGACCCAGTACTTC
once	TRBD1	TRBV30	TRBJ1-2	CAWSSLQGAGGYTF	TGTGCCTGGAGTTCCCTACAGGGGGCGGGAGGCTACACCTTC
once	TRBD1	TRBV18	TRBJ1-2	CASSPASQGARGYTF	TGTGCCAGCTCACCAGCCTCGCAGGGGGCGAGGGGCTACACCTTC
.	.	TRBV11-3	TRBJ1-6	CASSWGLNSPLHF	TGTGCCAGCAGCTGGGGCCTTAATTCACCCCTCCACTTT
.	TRBD2	TRBV10-3	TRBJ2-5	CAIAGGPGETQYF	TGTGCCATAGCGGGGGGGCCTGGAGAGACCCAGTACTTC
.	TRBD1	TRBV6-5	TRBJ2-5	CASSPHRGRGETQYF	TGTGCCAGCAGTCCGCACAGGGGGCGCGGGGAGACCCAGTACTTC
.	.	TRBV25-1	TRBJ2-1	CASSERPRGEQFF	TGTGCCAGCAGTGAACGGCCTAGAGGCGAGCAGTTCTTC
.	.	TRBV19	TRBJ1-3	CASSITIEGNTIYF	TGTGCCAGTAGTATTACAATCGAAGGAAACACCATATATTTT
.	TRBD2	TRBV5-4	TRBJ2-1	CASSFFGGGYNEQFF	TGTGCCAGCAGCTTCTTCGGCGGGGGATACAATGAGCAGTTCTTC
once	.	TRBV21-1	TRBJ1-1	CASSKRHKNTEAFF	TGTGCCAGCAGCAAGAGGCATAAGAACACTGAAGCTTTCTTT
few	.	TRBV6-5	TRBJ1-2	CASATGLTGYTF	TGTGCCAGCGCAACAGGGCTGACTGGCTACACCTTC
.	.	TRBV2	TRBJ2-5	CASSEATETQYF	TGTGCCAGCAGTGAGGCAACAGAGACCCAGTACTTC
.	TRBD2	TRBV5-1	TRBJ2-5	CASSWGLAGVQETQYF	TGTGCCAGCAGCTGGGGGCTAGCGGGAGTTCAAGAGACCCAGTACTTC
.	.	TRBV6-5	TRBJ1-6	CASSYLGGLRNSPLHF	TGTGCCAGCAGTTACCTTGGGGGCCTGAGGAATTCACCCCTCCACTTT
.	TRBD1	TRBV3-1/TRBV3-2	TRBJ2-1	CASSQDPTGKGLNEQFF	TGTGCCAGCAGCCAAGATCCGACAGGGAAAGGACTGAATGAGCAGTTCTTC